The 9 T cell receptor beta chains presented below share a single source sample, sequenced in a study of T cell responses to AZD1222 COVID-19 vaccine. Sequencing was performed with immunoSEQ multiplex PCR; in TCRdb, only in-frame clones are kept and a portion is missing. This sample has some 140,000 clones; more than 85% occur once, and the top ten carry 5.4%. The specimen was peripheral blood, collected on day 0 of AZD1222 vaccination. These receptors were obtained from an adult in good health.

The chain couples TRBV21-1 to TRBJ1-1. TRBV21-1 is reported as a pseudogene. The CDR3 covers 16 residues. The CDR3 is CASSKALGPEGTEAFF. CDR3 in DNA: TGTGCCAGCAGCAAAGCTCTGGGGCCCGAGGGCACTGAAGCTTTCTTT.

The V call is TRBV5-1, the J call TRBJ1-2; 8 bases are a match to TRBD1. The CDR3 consists of 15 residues. The V gene's germline CDR1 is SGHRS and CDR2 YFSETQ. After removal of 3 bases from V and 4 bases from J, the junction contained 8 bases not matched to a gene. The CDR3 region is CASSSGTGWGYGYTF. In DNA, the CDR3 is TGCGCCAGCAGCTCCGGGACAGGATGGGGCTATGGCTACACCTTC.

V is TRBV5-4 and J is TRBJ2-7, with 8 bases identical to TRBD2. The CDR3 is 15 amino acids. After removal of 5 bases from V and 4 bases from J, the junction contained 11 bases not matched to a gene. Germline CDR1 reads SGHNT; CDR2 reads YYREEE (reference sequence). CDR3 coding DNA: TGTGCCAGCAGACCAGCGGGAGCGCTTCCTTACGAGCAGTACTTC. This encodes CASRPAGALPYEQYF.

The chain combines TRBV19 with TRBJ2-7, with D perhaps TRBD2 (5 bases). This CDR3 is built from 13 residues. V dropped 6 bases and J dropped 2 bases, with 11 bases sitting between them. Germline V gene data show CDR1 as LNHDA and CDR2 as SQIVND (reference sequence). The chain's CDR3 is CASSRSGTYEQYF. CDR3 sequence (DNA): TGTGCCAGTAGCAGATCCGGGACCTACGAGCAGTACTTC.

The chain has TRBV4-2 and TRBJ2-3; TRBD2 matches at 10 bases. With V trimmed by 2 bases and J by 0 bases, 11 bases remained unmatched. Germline lookup yields CDR1 LGHNA and CDR2 YNFKEQ. This CDR3 has 19 residues. The CDR3 here is CASSQFPSGSIVSTDTQYF. The CDR3 coding sequence is TGTGCCAGCAGCCAATTTCCTAGCGGGAGTATAGTGAGCACAGATACGCAGTATTTT.

This clone occurred a few times. The J gene is TRBJ1-1, the V gene TRBV7-9; D not resolved. Trimming took off 2 bases at V and 4 bases at J, with 5 bases between the two ends. Germline-derived CDR1 and CDR2 are SEHNR and FQNEAQ (reference sequence). The CDR3 consists of 12 residues. CDR3 region: CASSLPATEAFF. Here the CDR3 DNA reads TGTGCCAGCAGCTTACCAGCCACTGAAGCTTTCTTT.

This clone was recorded once. The rearrangement joins TRBV19 to TRBJ1-5; TRBD1 is a possible D gene (6 bases). CDR1 LNHDA and CDR2 SQIVND come from the germline V gene (reference sequence). Trimming left V 3 bases short and J 4 bases short, with 13 bases between. CDR3 size: 15 residues. DNA for the CDR3: TGTGCCAGTAGTATCCAACAGGGCCTGAATCAGCCCCAGCATTTT. This gives the protein CASSIQQGLNQPQHF.

This chain connects TRBV30 to TRBJ2-1; tentative D call: TRBD2 (7 bases). CDR3 size: 14 residues. The germline CDR1 and CDR2 sequences are GTSNPN and SVGIG (reference sequence). The V gene lost 2 bases and the J gene lost 8 bases, with 16 bases spanning the gap. The CDR3, as DNA: TGTGCCTGGAGTCGGAGGGGGGGCAGAGATGAGCAGTTCTTC. This sequence encodes CAWSRRGGRDEQFF.

The chain carries TRBV30 and TRBJ1-1; 8 bases agree with TRBD1. The CDR3 is 15 residues long. In germline, CDR1 is GTSNPN, CDR2 SVGIG (reference sequence). With 4 bases clipped from V and 8 bases from J, the junction kept 15 bases outside the gene matches. The CDR3 is CAWTSALYRGMEAFF. The CDR3, as DNA: TGTGCCTGGACCTCGGCCCTATACAGGGGGATGGAAGCTTTCTTT.